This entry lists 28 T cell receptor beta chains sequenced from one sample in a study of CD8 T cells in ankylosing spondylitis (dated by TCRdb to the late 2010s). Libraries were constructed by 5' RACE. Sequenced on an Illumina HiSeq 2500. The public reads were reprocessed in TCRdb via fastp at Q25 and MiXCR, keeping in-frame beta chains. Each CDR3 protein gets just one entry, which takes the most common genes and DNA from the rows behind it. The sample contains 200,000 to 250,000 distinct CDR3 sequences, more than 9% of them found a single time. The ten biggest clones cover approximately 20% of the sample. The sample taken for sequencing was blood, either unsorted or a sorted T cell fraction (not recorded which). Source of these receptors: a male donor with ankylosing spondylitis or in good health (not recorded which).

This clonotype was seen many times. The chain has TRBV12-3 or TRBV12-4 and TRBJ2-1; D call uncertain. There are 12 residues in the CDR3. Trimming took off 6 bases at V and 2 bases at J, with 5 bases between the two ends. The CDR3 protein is CASSGTYNEQFF. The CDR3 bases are TGTGCCAGCAGCGGAACCTACAATGAGCAGTTCTTC.

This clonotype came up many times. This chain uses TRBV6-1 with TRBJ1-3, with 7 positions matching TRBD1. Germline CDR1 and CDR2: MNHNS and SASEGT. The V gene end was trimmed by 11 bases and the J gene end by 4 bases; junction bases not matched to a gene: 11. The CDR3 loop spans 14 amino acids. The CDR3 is CASSEAGQGNTIYF. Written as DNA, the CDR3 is TGTGCCTCCTCGGAGGCGGGACAGGGAAACACCATATATTTT.

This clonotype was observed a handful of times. The CDR3 DNA reads as TGTGCCAGCAAGACAGCAATACTAGCCAAAAACATTCAGTACTTC. This codes for CASKTAILAKNIQYF. The rearrangement joins TRBV2 to TRBJ2-4; D may be TRBD1 (5 bases). Trimming cost V 7 bases and J 0 bases, with 13 bases left between them. Germline V lookup: CDR1 SNHLY, CDR2 FYNNEI. The CDR3 is 15 amino acids.

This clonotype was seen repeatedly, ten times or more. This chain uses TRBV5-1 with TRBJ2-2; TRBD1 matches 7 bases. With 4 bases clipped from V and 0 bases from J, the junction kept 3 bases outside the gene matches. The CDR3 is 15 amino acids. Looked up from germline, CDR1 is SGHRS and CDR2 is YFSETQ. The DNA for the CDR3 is TGCGCCAGCAGCCCCGGGACAGCGAACACCGGGGAGCTGTTTTTT. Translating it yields CASSPGTANTGELFF.

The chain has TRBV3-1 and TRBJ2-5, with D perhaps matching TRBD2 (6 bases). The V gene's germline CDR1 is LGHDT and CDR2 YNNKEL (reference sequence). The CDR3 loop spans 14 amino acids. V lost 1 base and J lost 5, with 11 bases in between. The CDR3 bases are TGTGCCAGCAGCCAAGTGGGAGGTGAGGAGACCCAGTACTTC. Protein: CASSQVGGEETQYF.

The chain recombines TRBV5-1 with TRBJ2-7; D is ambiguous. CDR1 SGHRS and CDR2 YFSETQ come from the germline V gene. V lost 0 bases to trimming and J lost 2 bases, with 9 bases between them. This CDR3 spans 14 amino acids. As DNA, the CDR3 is TGCGCCAGCAGCTTGGTTACAGAGACCTACGAGCAGTACTTC. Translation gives CASSLVTETYEQYF.

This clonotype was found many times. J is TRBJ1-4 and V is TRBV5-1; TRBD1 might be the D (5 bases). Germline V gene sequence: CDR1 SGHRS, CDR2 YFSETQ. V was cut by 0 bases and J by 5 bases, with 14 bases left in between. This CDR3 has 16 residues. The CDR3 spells CASSLDVGGLNEKLFF. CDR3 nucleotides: TGCGCCAGCAGCTTGGACGTCGGGGGGTTAAATGAAAAACTGTTTTTT.

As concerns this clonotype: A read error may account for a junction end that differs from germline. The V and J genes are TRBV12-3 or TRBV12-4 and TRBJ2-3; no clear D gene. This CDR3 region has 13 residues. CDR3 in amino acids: CTSSFGDTDTQYF. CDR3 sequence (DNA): TGTACCAGCAGTTTTGGGGACACAGATACGCAGTATTTT.

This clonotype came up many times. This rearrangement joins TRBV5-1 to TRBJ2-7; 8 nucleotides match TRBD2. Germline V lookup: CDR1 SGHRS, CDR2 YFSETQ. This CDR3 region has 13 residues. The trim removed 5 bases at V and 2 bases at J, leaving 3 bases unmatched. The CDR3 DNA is TGCGCCAGCAGGAGCGGGGGTACCTACGAGCAGTACTTC. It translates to CASRSGGTYEQYF.

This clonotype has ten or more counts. This CDR3 is CASRGTGKSHEQYF. CDR3 nucleotide sequence: TGTGCCAGCAGGGGGACAGGGAAAAGTCACGAGCAGTACTTC. The chain couples TRBV28 to TRBJ2-7; 9 nucleotides line up with TRBD1. CDR3 size: 14 residues. Trimming took 6 bases from V and 5 from J; bases not matched to a gene: 8. Per germline, CDR1 MDHEN and CDR2 SYDVKM.

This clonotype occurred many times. The CDR3 loop reads CSVASGTGNEAFF. The CDR3 nucleotides read TGCAGCGTAGCATCCGGGACAGGGAATGAAGCTTTCTTT. This chain joins TRBV29-1 and TRBJ1-1; TRBD1 aligns across 9 bases. Trimming took 6 bases from V and 7 from J; bases not matched to a gene: 9. Looked up from germline, CDR1 is SQVTM and CDR2 is ANQGSEA. The length of the CDR3 is 13 residues.

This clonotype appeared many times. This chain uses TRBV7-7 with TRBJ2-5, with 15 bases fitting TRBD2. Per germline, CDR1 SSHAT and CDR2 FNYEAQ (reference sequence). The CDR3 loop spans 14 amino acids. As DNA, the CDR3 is TGTGCTACCGGACTAGCGGGGGGGCGAGAGACCCAGTACTTC. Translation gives CATGLAGGRETQYF.

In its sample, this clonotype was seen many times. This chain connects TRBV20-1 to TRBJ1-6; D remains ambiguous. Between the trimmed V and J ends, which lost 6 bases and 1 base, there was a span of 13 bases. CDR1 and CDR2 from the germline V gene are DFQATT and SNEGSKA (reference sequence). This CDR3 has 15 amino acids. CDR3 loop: CSAPTLQSYNSPLHF. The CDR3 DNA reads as TGCAGTGCCCCTACTCTACAGTCCTATAATTCACCCCTCCACTTT.

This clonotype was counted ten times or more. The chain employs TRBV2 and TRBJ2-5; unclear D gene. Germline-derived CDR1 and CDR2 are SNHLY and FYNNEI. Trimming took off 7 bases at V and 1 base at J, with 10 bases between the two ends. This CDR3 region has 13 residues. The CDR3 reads CASNYVSQETQYF. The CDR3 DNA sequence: TGTGCCAGCAATTACGTCAGCCAAGAGACCCAGTACTTC.

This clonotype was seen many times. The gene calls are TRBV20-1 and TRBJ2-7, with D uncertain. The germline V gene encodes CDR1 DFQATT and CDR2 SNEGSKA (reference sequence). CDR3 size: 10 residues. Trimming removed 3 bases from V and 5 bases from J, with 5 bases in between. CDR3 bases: TGCAGTGCTAGTCTCCACGAGCAGTACTTC. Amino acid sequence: CSASLHEQYF.

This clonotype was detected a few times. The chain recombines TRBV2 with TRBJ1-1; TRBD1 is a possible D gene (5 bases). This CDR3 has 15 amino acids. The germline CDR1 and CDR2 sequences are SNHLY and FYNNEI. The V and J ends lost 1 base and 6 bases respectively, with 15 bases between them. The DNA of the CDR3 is TGTGCCAGCAGTGAAGGGCGGACTCTAGGGGCTGAAGCTTTCTTT. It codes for CASSEGRTLGAEAFF.

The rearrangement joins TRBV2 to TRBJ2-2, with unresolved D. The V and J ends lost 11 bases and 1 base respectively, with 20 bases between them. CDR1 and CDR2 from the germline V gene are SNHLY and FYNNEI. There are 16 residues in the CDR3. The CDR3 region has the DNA TGTGCCTGGCTCCCCGATAGCAGCCTGAACACCGGGGAGCTGTTTTTT. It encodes CAWLPDSSLNTGELFF.

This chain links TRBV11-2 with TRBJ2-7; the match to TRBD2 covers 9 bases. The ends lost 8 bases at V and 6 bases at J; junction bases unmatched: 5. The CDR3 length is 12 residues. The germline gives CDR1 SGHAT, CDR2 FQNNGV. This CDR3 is CASEASGVEQYF. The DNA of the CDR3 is TGTGCCAGCGAGGCTAGCGGGGTCGAGCAGTACTTC.

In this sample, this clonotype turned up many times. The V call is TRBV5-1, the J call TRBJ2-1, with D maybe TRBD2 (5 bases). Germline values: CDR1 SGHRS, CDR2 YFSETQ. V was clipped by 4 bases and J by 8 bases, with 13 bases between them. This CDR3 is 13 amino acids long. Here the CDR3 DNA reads TGCGCCAGCAGCCAGCGGATGAGGGATGAGCAGTTCTTC. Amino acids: CASSQRMRDEQFF.

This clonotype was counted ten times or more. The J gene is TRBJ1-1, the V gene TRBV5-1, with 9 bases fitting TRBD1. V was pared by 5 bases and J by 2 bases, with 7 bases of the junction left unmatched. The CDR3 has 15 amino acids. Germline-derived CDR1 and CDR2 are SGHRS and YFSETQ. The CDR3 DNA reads TGCGCCAGCAGTATAGGGACAGGGATCAACACTGAAGCTTTCTTT. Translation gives CASSIGTGINTEAFF.

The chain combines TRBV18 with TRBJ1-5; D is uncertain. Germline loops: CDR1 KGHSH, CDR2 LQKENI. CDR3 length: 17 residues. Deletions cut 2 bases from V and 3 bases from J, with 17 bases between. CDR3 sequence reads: CASSPEVGYNYNQPQHF. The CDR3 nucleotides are TGTGCCAGCTCACCAGAGGTGGGATACAATTACAATCAGCCCCAGCATTTT.

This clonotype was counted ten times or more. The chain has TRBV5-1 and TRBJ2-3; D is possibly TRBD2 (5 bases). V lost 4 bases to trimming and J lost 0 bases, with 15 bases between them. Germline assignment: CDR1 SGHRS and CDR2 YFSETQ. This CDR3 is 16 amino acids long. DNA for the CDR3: TGCGCCAGCAGCCCTCTCCCGGGAATGAGCACAGATACGCAGTATTTT. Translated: CASSPLPGMSTDTQYF. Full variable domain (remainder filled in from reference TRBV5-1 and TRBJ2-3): KAGVTQTPRYLIKTRGQQVTLSCSPISGHRSVSWYQQTPGQGLQFLFEYFSETQRNKGNFPGRFSGRQFSNSRSEMNVSTLELGDSALYLCASSPLPGMSTDTQYFGPGTRLTVL.

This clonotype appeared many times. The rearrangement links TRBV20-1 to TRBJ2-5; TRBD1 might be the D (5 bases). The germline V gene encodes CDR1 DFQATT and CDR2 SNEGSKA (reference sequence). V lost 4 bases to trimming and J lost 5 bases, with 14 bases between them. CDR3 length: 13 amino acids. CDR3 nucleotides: TGCAGTGCTATAGTTAAGGGGCCGGAGACCCAGTACTTC. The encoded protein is CSAIVKGPETQYF.

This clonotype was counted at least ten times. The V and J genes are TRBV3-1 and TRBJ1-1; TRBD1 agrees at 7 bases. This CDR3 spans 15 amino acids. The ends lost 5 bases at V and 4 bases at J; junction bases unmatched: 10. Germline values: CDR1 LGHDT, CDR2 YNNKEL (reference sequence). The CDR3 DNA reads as TGTGCCAGCAGCGAGACAGGGTTGTCGGGCACTGAAGCTTTCTTT. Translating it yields CASSETGLSGTEAFF.

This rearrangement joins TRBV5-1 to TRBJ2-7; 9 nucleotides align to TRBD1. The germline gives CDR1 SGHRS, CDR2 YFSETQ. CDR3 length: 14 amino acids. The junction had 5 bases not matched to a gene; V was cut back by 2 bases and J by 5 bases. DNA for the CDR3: TGCGCCAGCAGCTTATATCGGACAGGGGACGAGCAGTACTTC. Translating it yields CASSLYRTGDEQYF.

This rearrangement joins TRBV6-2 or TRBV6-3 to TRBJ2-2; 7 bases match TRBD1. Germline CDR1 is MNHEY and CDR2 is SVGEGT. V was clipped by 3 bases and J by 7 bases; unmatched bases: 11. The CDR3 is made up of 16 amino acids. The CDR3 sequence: CASSYLTGYSIGELFF. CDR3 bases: TGTGCCAGCAGTTATCTGACAGGGTATTCCATCGGGGAGCTGTTTTTT.

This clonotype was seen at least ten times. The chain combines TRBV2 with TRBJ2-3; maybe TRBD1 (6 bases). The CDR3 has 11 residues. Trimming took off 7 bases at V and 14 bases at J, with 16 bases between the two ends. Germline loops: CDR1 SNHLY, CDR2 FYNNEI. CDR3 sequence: CASTLLNRAYF. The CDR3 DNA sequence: TGTGCCAGCACTCTCCTGAACAGGGCGTATTTT.

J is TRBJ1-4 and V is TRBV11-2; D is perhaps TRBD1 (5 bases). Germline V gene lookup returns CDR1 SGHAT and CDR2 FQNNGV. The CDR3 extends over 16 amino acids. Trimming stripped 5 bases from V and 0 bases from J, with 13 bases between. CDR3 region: CASSAGTATTNEKLFF. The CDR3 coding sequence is TGTGCCAGCAGCGCCGGGACGGCTACAACTAATGAAAAACTGTTTTTT. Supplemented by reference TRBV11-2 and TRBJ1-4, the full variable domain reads EAGVAQSPRYKIIEKRQSVAFWCNPISGHATLYWYQQILGQGPKLLIQFQNNGVVDDSQLPKDRFSAERLKGVDSTLKIQPAKLEDSAVYLCASSAGTATTNEKLFFGSGTQLSVL.